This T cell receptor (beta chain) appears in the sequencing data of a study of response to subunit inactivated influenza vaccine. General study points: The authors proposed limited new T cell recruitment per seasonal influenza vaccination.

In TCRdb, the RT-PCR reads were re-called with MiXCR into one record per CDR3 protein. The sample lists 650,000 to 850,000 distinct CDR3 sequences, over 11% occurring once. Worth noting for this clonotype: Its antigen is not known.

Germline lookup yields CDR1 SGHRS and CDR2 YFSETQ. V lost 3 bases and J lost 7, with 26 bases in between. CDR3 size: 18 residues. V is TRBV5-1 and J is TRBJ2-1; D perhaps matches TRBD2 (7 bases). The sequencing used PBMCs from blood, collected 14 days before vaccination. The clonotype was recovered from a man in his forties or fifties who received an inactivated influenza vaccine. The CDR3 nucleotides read TGCGCCAGCAGCTCTCTCGGCGGGGGCGCCTATCTGAAGAATGAGCAGTTCTTC. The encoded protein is CASSSLGGGAYLKNEQFF.